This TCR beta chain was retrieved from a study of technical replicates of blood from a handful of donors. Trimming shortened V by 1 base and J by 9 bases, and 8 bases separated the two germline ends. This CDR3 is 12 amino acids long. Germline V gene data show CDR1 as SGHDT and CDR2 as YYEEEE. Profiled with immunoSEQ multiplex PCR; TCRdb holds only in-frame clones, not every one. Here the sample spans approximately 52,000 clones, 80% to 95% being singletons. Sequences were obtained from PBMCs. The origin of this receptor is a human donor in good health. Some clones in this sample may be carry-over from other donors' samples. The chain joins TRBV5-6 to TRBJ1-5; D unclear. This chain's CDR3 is CASSLSSGPQHF. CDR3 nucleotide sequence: TGTGCCAGCAGCTTGAGTTCCGGGCCCCAGCATTTT.